The TCR beta chain under discussion was sequenced for a study of metastatic and nonmetastatic thyroid tumors. Study-level background: A comparison of repertoires was made across blood and tumor or nodule tissue from malignant and benign thyroid patients.

Many counts were recorded for this clone. Antigen unknown. This CDR3 has 12 residues. The germline V and J ends were trimmed by 5 bases and 2 bases, with 5 bases remaining between them. Germline-derived CDR1 and CDR2 are KGHSH and LQKENI. TCRdb reprocessed the PCR reads via MiXCR. Among around 8,200 clones listed, around 30% were seen once. Every patient underwent thyroid surgery untreated. Study outcomes and limitations: Compared with benign nodules, malignant thyroid tumors were reported to have significantly higher TCR beta diversity in both blood and tumor.

The sequencing sample was made of tumor tissue. The source of this sequence is a male donor with papillary thyroid cancer or a benign thyroid nodule (not recorded which). Some clones in this sample may be carry-over from other donors' samples. The chain combines TRBV18 with TRBJ2-3, with D hard to call. The chain's CDR3 is CASSSDTDTQYF. As DNA, the CDR3 is TGTGCCAGCTCATCCGACACAGATACGCAGTATTTT.